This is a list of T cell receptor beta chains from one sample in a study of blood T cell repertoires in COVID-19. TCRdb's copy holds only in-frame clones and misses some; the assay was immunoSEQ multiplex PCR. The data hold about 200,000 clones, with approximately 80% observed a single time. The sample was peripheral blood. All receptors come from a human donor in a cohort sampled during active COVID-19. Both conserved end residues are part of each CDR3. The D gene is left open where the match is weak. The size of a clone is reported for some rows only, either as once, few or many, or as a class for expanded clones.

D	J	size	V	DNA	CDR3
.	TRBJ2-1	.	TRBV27	TGTGCCAGCAGTTGGGACATCTCCTACAATGAGCAGTTCTTC	CASSWDISYNEQFF
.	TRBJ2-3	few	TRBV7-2	TGTGCCAGCAGCTCCTCCCGATCGGGAACGAGGAGCACAGATACGCAGTATTTT	CASSSSRSGTRSTDTQYF
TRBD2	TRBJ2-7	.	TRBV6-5	TGTGCCAGCACCTACCCTAGCGGGAGGGCCTACGAGCAGTACTTC	CASTYPSGRAYEQYF
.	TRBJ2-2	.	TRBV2	TGTGCCAGCACCCCTAGAAGCACCGGGGAGCTGTTTTTT	CASTPRSTGELFF
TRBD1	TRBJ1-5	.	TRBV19	TGTGCCAGTAGTATAGCCCAGGGGGCGTCGAATCAGCCCCAGCATTTT	CASSIAQGASNQPQHF
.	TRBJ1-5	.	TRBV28	TGTGCCAGCAGTTTGGGTGTGGGCCGTTATAGCAATCAGCCCCAGCATTTT	CASSLGVGRYSNQPQHF
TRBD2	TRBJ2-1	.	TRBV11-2	TGTGCCAGCAGCCCTAGCGGGGTAAATTACAATGAGCAGTTCTTC	CASSPSGVNYNEQFF
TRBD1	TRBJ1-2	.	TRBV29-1	TGCAGCGTTGAAGATCTTGCAGGGGGCGGCTACACCTTC	CSVEDLAGGGYTF
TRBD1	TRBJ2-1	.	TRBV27	TGTGCCAGCAGTTTTGGGGGACAGGGCAATGAGCAGTTCTTC	CASSFGGQGNEQFF
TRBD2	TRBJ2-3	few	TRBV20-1	TGCAGTGCTAGTGATGCGGGGGGCGGAGATACGCAGTATTTT	CSASDAGGGDTQYF
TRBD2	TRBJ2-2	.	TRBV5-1	TGCGCCAGCAGCTTGGCGAGCGGGGGAATCGGGGAGCTGTTTTTT	CASSLASGGIGELFF
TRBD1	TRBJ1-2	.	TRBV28	TGTGCCAGCAGCCGAAATTCAGGGGGTGGCTACACCTTC	CASSRNSGGGYTF
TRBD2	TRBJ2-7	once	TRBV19	TGTGCCAGTAGTACTACTAGCGGGAGTTCCTACGAGCAGTACTTC	CASSTTSGSSYEQYF
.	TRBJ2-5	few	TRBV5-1	TGCGCCAGCAGCTTGGCCATTGTGGAAGCGGAGACCCAGTACTTC	CASSLAIVEAETQYF
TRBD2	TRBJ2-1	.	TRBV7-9	TGTGCCAGCAGCCGGATCTGGCGGGAGGGCGACAATGAGCAGTTCTTC	CASSRIWREGDNEQFF
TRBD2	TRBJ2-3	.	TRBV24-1	TGTGCCACCAGTGGAGCGGGGGACGGCACAGATACGCAGTATTTT	CATSGAGDGTDTQYF
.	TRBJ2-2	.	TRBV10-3	TGTGCCATCAGTGAGTCGATGCGGGACGGCGGGGAGCTGTTTTTT	CAISESMRDGGELFF
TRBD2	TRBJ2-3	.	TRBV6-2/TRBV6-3	TGTGCCAGCAGCCACTCGCCAGCGGGGGTCACAGATACGCAGTATTTT	CASSHSPAGVTDTQYF
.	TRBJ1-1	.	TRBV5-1	TGCGCCAGCAGCTTGGTACAGGTGAACACTGAAGCTTTCTTT	CASSLVQVNTEAFF
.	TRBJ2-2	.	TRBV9	TGTGCCAGCAGCGTGGCGTCTGGGCCGAACACCGGGGAGCTGTTTTTT	CASSVASGPNTGELFF
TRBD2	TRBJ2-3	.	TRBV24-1	TGTGCCACCAGGGCTAGCGGCCGCACAGATACGCAGTATTTT	CATRASGRTDTQYF
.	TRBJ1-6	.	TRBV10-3	TGTGCCATCAGATTTGGAGGGGGGGCGGATTCACCCCTCCACTTT	CAIRFGGGADSPLHF
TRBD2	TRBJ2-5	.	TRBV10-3	TGTGCCATCAGTGAGAACCCACTAGCGGAGCAAGAGACCCAGTACTTC	CAISENPLAEQETQYF
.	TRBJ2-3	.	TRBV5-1	TGCGCCAGCAGTCGCAGCGGACGAAGCACAGATACGCAGTATTTT	CASSRSGRSTDTQYF
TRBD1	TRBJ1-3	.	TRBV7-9	TGTGCCAGCAGCTTAGGGACAGGGGGCGGTGGAAACACCATATATTTT	CASSLGTGGGGNTIYF
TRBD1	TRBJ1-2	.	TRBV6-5	TGTGCCAGCAGTATTACAGGGGGCTATGGCTACACCTTC	CASSITGGYGYTF
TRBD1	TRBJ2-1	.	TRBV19	TGTGCCAGTAGTTTACAGGGGACAGAACAGTTCTTC	CASSLQGTEQFF
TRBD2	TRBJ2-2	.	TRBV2	TGTGCCAGCAGTGAGGATGTAGCGGGAGCCGGGGAGCTGTTTTTT	CASSEDVAGAGELFF
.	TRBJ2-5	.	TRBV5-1	TGCGCCAGCAGCCCAAACAGGGATCAAGAGACCCAGTACTTC	CASSPNRDQETQYF
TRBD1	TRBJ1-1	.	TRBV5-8	TGTGCCAGCAGCCCGGGGACAGGGAGCACTGAAGCTTTCTTT	CASSPGTGSTEAFF
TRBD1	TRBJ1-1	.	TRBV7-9	TGTGCCAGCAGCTTGGGACAGGGGAACACTGAAGCTTTCTTT	CASSLGQGNTEAFF
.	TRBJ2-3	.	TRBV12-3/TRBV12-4	TGTGCCAGCAGTTGGACTCCCACAGATACGCAGTATTTT	CASSWTPTDTQYF
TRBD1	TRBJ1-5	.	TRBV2	TGTGCCAGCAGTGCTAGCTCAGGACAGGGGGGGTATCAGCCCCAGCATTTT	CASSASSGQGGYQPQHF
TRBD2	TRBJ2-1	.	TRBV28	TGTGCCAGCACTTCTCCCCTAACCCAAATAGCGGGGGGACTATACAATGAGCAGTTCTTC	CASTSPLTQIAGGLYNEQFF
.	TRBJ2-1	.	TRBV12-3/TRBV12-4	TGTGCCAGCAGTAGGACGCGGGGTGAGCAGTTCTTC	CASSRTRGEQFF